These 13 T cell receptor beta chains were all obtained from the same sample, sequenced in a study of T cells after posttransplantation cyclophosphamide. Repertoires were generated with immunoSEQ multiplex PCR, while TCRdb's copy carries only in-frame clones and drops some. Found here are 35,000 to 45,000 clones, no singletons; the ten largest cover roughly 2%. Sequencing was performed on PBMCs. These receptors were taken from a man aged 35 to 55 in good health, CMV-negative, and a related stem cell transplant donor.

At least ten counts were recorded for this clone. The CDR3 nucleotides are TGTGCCAGCAGCTCTGGAACTGACAGGGTCCGTGAGCAGTTCTTC. It codes for CASSSGTDRVREQFF. The chain recombines TRBV7-2 with TRBJ2-1; 7 bases are shared with TRBD1. V dropped 4 bases and J dropped 9; count of bases not matched to a gene: 12. Germline V gene sequence: CDR1 SGHTA, CDR2 FQGNSA. The CDR3 totals 15 residues.

This clone was found many times. The chain employs TRBV6-5 and TRBJ1-6; D gene unclear. Germline CDR1 MNHEY, CDR2 SVGAGI. The CDR3 extends over 15 amino acids. V lost 5 bases and J 0 bases, leaving 8 bases between the germline ends. This CDR3 reads CASSTTNSYNSPLHF. In nucleotides, the CDR3 is TGTGCCAGCAGTACTACCAACTCCTATAATTCACCCCTCCACTTT.

This clone was found many times. The chain carries TRBV11-2 and TRBJ2-1; D might be TRBD1 (5 bases). V dropped 4 bases and J dropped 9 bases, with 13 bases sitting between them. CDR3 size: 13 residues. CDR1 and CDR2 from the germline V gene are SGHAT and FQNNGV. The CDR3 DNA sequence: TGTGCCAGCAGCTCTCAGGGCAAAGGTGAGCAGTTCTTC. Translation gives CASSSQGKGEQFF. The full variable domain, rest sourced from reference TRBV11-2 and TRBJ2-1, is EAGVAQSPRYKIIEKRQSVAFWCNPISGHATLYWYQQILGQGPKLLIQFQNNGVVDDSQLPKDRFSAERLKGVDSTLKIQPAKLEDSAVYLCASSSQGKGEQFFGPGTRLTVL.

This clone was detected only a few times. This chain joins TRBV5-1 and TRBJ2-2; tentative D call: TRBD1 (6 bases). CDR1 and CDR2 from the germline V gene are SGHRS and YFSETQ. V was pared by 4 bases and J by 1 base, with 8 bases between. The CDR3 loop spans 14 amino acids. As DNA, the CDR3 is TGCGCCAGCAGCGAGGGACAGAACACCGGGGAGCTGTTTTTT. Amino acid sequence: CASSEGQNTGELFF.

This clone was seen many times. V gene TRBV2 combines with J gene TRBJ2-7, with a weak D call TRBD2 (6 bases). CDR3 size: 13 residues. Germline values: CDR1 SNHLY, CDR2 FYNNEI. The V and J ends lost 4 bases and 6 bases respectively, with 13 bases between them. The CDR3 sequence: CASSVGGFSEQYF. Written as DNA, the CDR3 is TGTGCCAGCAGTGTCGGAGGGTTCAGCGAGCAGTACTTC.

The chain joins TRBV18 to TRBJ2-1; D is unresolved. The V gene lost 3 bases and the J gene lost 0 bases, with 9 bases spanning the gap. The germline CDR1 and CDR2 sequences are KGHSH and LQKENI. This CDR3 is 15 amino acids long. The CDR3 coding sequence is TGTGCCAGCTCACCCATCGCGAGCTCCTACAATGAGCAGTTCTTC. This gives the protein CASSPIASSYNEQFF. Full variable domain (missing parts from reference TRBV18 and TRBJ2-1): NAGVMQNPRHLVRRRGQEARLRCSPMKGHSHVYWYRQLPEEGLKFMVYLQKENIIDESGMPKERFSAEFPKEGPSILRIQQVVRGDSAAYFCASSPIASSYNEQFFGPGTRLTVL.

There are many counts of this clone. This chain links TRBV4-2 with TRBJ2-5; TRBD1 is a possible D gene (5 bases). With 1 base removed from V and 2 bases from J, the gap between germline ends came to 14 bases. Germline V CDR1 and CDR2: LGHNA, YNFKEQ. The CDR3 extends over 16 amino acids. CDR3 loop: CASSQGQGSRQETQYF. The CDR3 DNA reads TGTGCCAGCAGCCAAGGGCAGGGAAGTCGGCAAGAGACCCAGTACTTC.

There are many counts of this clone. The chain recombines TRBV15 with TRBJ2-5; D possibly corresponds to TRBD2 (6 bases). Germline V gene data show CDR1 as LNHNV and CDR2 as YYDKDF (reference sequence). V lost 3 bases to trimming and J lost 5 bases, with 13 bases between them. CDR3 length: 14 amino acids. The CDR3 sequence: CATSSLGGRETQYF. CDR3 in DNA: TGTGCCACCAGCAGTCTCGGAGGGCGGGAGACCCAGTACTTC.

This clone was recorded many times. This sequence joins TRBV25-1 and TRBJ2-1; 8 nucleotides line up with TRBD1. Losses at the gene ends were 4 bases for V and 2 bases for J; bases not matched to a gene: 4. The CDR3 is 15 amino acids. CDR1 is MGHDK and CDR2 is SYGVNS in the germline V gene. The CDR3 protein is CASSARQGTYNEQFF. CDR3 in DNA: TGTGCCAGCAGTGCACGACAGGGGACCTACAATGAGCAGTTCTTC.

In this sample, this clone turned up many times. V gene TRBV6-1 combines with J gene TRBJ1-5; D possibly corresponds to TRBD1 (5 bases). Germline CDR1 reads MNHNS; CDR2 reads SASEGT. The CDR3 runs 15 residues. With 5 bases removed from V and 5 bases from J, the gap between germline ends came to 16 bases. The CDR3 nucleotides are TGTGCCAGCAGTCTCGAGGACGCCAGGGATCAGCCCCAGCATTTT. Its protein is CASSLEDARDQPQHF.

This clone was picked up many times. The chain recombines TRBV14 with TRBJ2-5; TRBD2 matches at 7 bases. After removal of 6 bases from V and 1 base from J, the junction contained 5 bases not matched to a gene. The CDR3 loop spans 14 amino acids. From germline, CDR1 is SGHDN and CDR2 FVKESK. The CDR3 DNA reads as TGTGCCAGCAGACAGAGCGGGGCCCAAGAGACCCAGTACTTC. Amino acid sequence: CASRQSGAQETQYF.

This clone was seen repeatedly, ten times or more. The rearrangement uses TRBV29-1 and TRBJ1-2; no reliable D call. The germline gives CDR1 SQVTM, CDR2 ANQGSEA. V was clipped by 7 bases and J by 7 bases, with 4 bases between them. This CDR3 is built from 8 residues. CDR3 in DNA: TGCAGCGACAGTGGCTACACCTTC. Amino acids: CSDSGYTF. The full variable domain, with the rest looked up from reference TRBV29-1 and TRBJ1-2, is SAVISQKPSRDICQRGTSLTIQCQVDSQVTMMFWYRQQPGQSLTLIATANQGSEATYESGFVIDKFPISRPNLTFSTLTVSNMSPEDSSIYLCSDSGYTFGSGTRLTVV.

A few counts support this clone. V usage is TRBV9 and J usage is TRBJ1-1, with D possibly TRBD1 on 5 matching bases. The germline V and J ends were trimmed by 2 bases and 0 bases, with 8 bases remaining between them. This CDR3 has 14 residues. Germline-derived CDR1 and CDR2 are SGDLS and YYNGEE. As DNA, the CDR3 is TGTGCCAGCAGCGTCGGGGGGGTGAACACTGAAGCTTTCTTT. It is translated as CASSVGGVNTEAFF.